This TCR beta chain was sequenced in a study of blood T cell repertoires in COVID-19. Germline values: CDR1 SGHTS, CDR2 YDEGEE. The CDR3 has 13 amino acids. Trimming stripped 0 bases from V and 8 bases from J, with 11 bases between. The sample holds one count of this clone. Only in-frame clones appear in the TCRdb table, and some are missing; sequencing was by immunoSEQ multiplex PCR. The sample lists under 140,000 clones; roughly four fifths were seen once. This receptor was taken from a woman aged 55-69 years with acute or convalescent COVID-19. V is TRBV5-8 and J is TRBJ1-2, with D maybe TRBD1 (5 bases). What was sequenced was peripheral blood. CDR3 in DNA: TGTGCCAGCAGCTTGGGGGGGGGAAGCGGCTACACCTTC. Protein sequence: CASSLGGGSGYTF.